These 29 T cell receptor beta chains originate from one sample sequenced in a study of identical twins. Each CDR3 protein gets one entry after TCRdb re-called the 5' RACE reads with MiXCR. There are 640,000 or so distinct CDR3 sequences in the sample; around 6% occur only once, and 1.5% to 2% lies in the top ten. Sequencing was done on a sample of naive T cells sorted from blood. The source of these receptors is a man between 18 and 35 years old in good health.

Ten or more counts support this clonotype. The CDR3: CASSLGVPGRDEQFF. As DNA, the CDR3 is TGTGCCAGCAGCTTAGGGGTTCCAGGACGGGATGAGCAGTTCTTC. The chain uses TRBV7-7 and TRBJ2-1; no clear D. The V gene's germline CDR1 is SSHAT and CDR2 FNYEAQ (reference sequence). Trimming cost V 1 base and J 8 bases, with 15 bases left between them. This CDR3 is 15 amino acids long.

This clonotype was counted ten times or more. The CDR3 spells CASRSITGPYEQYV. The CDR3 DNA reads as TGTGCCAGCAGGTCAATTACAGGGCCCTACGAGCAGTACGTC. The V gene is TRBV6-1, the J gene TRBJ2-7; D possibly corresponds to TRBD1 (6 bases). Trimming stripped 6 bases from V and 2 bases from J, with 14 bases between. Germline V gene lookup returns CDR1 MNHNS and CDR2 SASEGT. The CDR3 loop spans 14 amino acids.

This sequence joins TRBV5-1 and TRBJ2-7, with D unclear. Germline CDR1 reads SGHRS; CDR2 reads YFSETQ. The CDR3 sequence is 16 residues long. Trimming removed 0 bases at V and 2 bases at J, with 15 bases between. DNA for the CDR3: TGCGCCAGCAGCTTGGGTGGTAGGTTCAGCGCCTACGAGCAGTACTTC. It specifies CASSLGGRFSAYEQYF.

This clonotype has more than one count but fewer than ten. This rearrangement joins TRBV12-3 or TRBV12-4 to TRBJ2-1; perhaps TRBD2 as D (5 bases). The CDR3 length is 15 residues. V was cut by 3 bases and J by 8 bases, with 17 bases left in between. CDR3 loop: CASSFLEGLMDEQFF. The CDR3 nucleotides are TGTGCCAGCAGTTTTCTTGAGGGCCTTATGGATGAGCAGTTCTTC.

This clonotype was observed many times. The V and J genes are TRBV6-5 and TRBJ1-1, with D uncertain. Per germline, CDR1 MNHEY and CDR2 SVGAGI. CDR3 size: 14 residues. V lost 0 bases and J 4 bases, leaving 9 bases between the germline ends. The CDR3: CASSYSNPGTEAFF. Written as DNA, the CDR3 is TGTGCCAGCAGTTACTCGAACCCGGGCACTGAAGCTTTCTTT.

In nucleotides, the CDR3 is TGCAGTGCTAGAGCGCCGGGCCTACAAGAGACCCAGTACTTC. Translation: CSARAPGLQETQYF. The chain joins TRBV20-1 to TRBJ2-5; D not resolved. V lost 1 base to trimming and J lost 2 bases, with 11 bases between them. This CDR3 spans 14 amino acids. Looked up from germline, CDR1 is DFQATT and CDR2 is SNEGSKA (reference sequence).

This clonotype was observed a handful of times. The gene calls are TRBV20-1 and TRBJ1-3; D not resolved. Germline V gene lookup returns CDR1 DFQATT and CDR2 SNEGSKA (reference sequence). Deletions cut 6 bases from V and 1 base from J, with 25 bases between. This CDR3 is built from 18 residues. The CDR3 sequence is CSAALLESPRRSGNTIYF. In DNA form, the CDR3 reads TGCAGTGCCGCCCTATTGGAATCCCCCCGGCGTTCTGGAAACACCATATATTTT.

This clonotype was seen repeatedly, ten times or more. V usage is TRBV12-3 or TRBV12-4 and J usage is TRBJ2-2; D tentatively reads TRBD1 or TRBD2 (5 bases each). This CDR3 is 14 amino acids long. V was pared by 6 bases and J by 5 bases, with 13 bases between. The CDR3 region is CASSPGPGTGELFF. DNA for the CDR3: TGTGCCAGCAGCCCAGGGCCGGGAACCGGGGAGCTGTTTTTT.

This clonotype was counted between two and nine times. The chain recombines TRBV15 with TRBJ2-5; D is unclear. CDR3 length: 14 residues. The germline V gene has CDR1 LNHNV and CDR2 YYDKDF (reference sequence). Deletions cut 3 bases from V and 1 base from J, with 9 bases between. CDR3: CATSSRSLQETQYF. In nucleotides, the CDR3 is TGTGCCACCAGCAGCCGGTCCCTCCAAGAGACCCAGTACTTC.

The chain has TRBV10-3 and TRBJ2-3, with 13 nucleotides matching TRBD2. This CDR3 contains 16 residues. J gave up 1 base and V 4 bases, and 2 bases lay outside the gene matches. Germline CDR1 is ENHRY and CDR2 is SYGVKD. CDR3 loop: CAISGLAGGGTDTQYF. The CDR3 nucleotides read TGTGCCATCAGTGGACTAGCGGGAGGAGGCACAGATACGCAGTATTTT.

This clonotype was detected ten times or more. The rearrangement joins TRBV20-1 to TRBJ2-1; TRBD2 matches 7 bases. The V gene's germline CDR1 is DFQATT and CDR2 SNEGSKA (reference sequence). There are 14 residues in the CDR3. V was clipped by 7 bases and J by 1 base; unmatched bases: 7. CDR3 bases: TGCAGTGGCCTTTGGGGGGGATCCTACAATGAGCAGTTCTTC. It specifies CSGLWGGSYNEQFF.

V usage is TRBV5-1 and J usage is TRBJ2-1; TRBD1 or TRBD2 may be the D gene (7 bases each). This CDR3 has 17 amino acids. Germline-derived CDR1 and CDR2 are SGHRS and YFSETQ. V gave up 4 bases and J gave up 6 bases, with 23 bases separating them. CDR3 coding DNA: TGCGCCAGCAGCCTTACCCAGACAGGGAGGGGATCCAATGAGCAGTTCTTC. Residues: CASSLTQTGRGSNEQFF. Based on the CDR3 plus reference TRBV5-1 and TRBJ2-1, the full variable domain is KAGVTQTPRYLIKTRGQQVTLSCSPISGHRSVSWYQQTPGQGLQFLFEYFSETQRNKGNFPGRFSGRQFSNSRSEMNVSTLELGDSALYLCASSLTQTGRGSNEQFFGPGTRLTVL.

This rearrangement joins TRBV29-1 to TRBJ1-1, with TRBD1 matching over 9 bases. Unmatched junction bases numbered 5, after V lost 6 bases and J lost 6 bases. CDR3 length: 12 amino acids. Per the germline V gene, CDR1 is SQVTM and CDR2 is ANQGSEA. CDR3 sequence: CSVGTGIAEAFF. CDR3 nucleotide sequence: TGCAGCGTGGGGACAGGGATCGCTGAAGCTTTCTTT.

This chain's CDR3 is CASSFPGGQVLEQYF. The DNA for the CDR3 is TGTGCCAGCAGTTTTCCGGGTGGACAGGTTCTCGAGCAGTACTTC. The rearrangement uses TRBV28 and TRBJ2-7, with 7 bases that match TRBD1. V shed 3 bases and J 6 bases; nucleotides not matched to a gene: 11. This CDR3 is built from 15 residues. The germline V gene has CDR1 MDHEN and CDR2 SYDVKM. The full variable domain, rest sourced from reference TRBV28 and TRBJ2-7, is DVKVTQSSRYLVKRTGEKVFLECVQDMDHENMFWYRQDPGLGLRLIYFSYDVKMKEKGDIPEGYSVSREKKERFSLILESASTNQTSMYLCASSFPGGQVLEQYFGPGTRLTVT.

The sample holds a few counts of this clonotype. The chain employs TRBV6-1 and TRBJ1-5, with D maybe TRBD1 (6 bases). This CDR3 region has 14 residues. Germline CDR1 is MNHNS and CDR2 is SASEGT. The ends were cut back, 6 bases at V and 0 bases at J, with 9 bases in the middle. DNA of the CDR3: TGTGCCAGCAGCACAGGGATTAGCAATCAGCCCCAGCATTTT. Its translation: CASSTGISNQPQHF.

This clonotype has ten or more counts. This chain uses TRBV29-1 with TRBJ2-5; the match to TRBD1 covers 7 bases. V lost 6 bases to trimming and J lost 5 bases; unmatched junction nucleotides: 6. This CDR3 is 12 amino acids long. Per germline, CDR1 SQVTM and CDR2 ANQGSEA. The CDR3, as DNA: TGCAGCGTCCTAACAGGGGTGGAGACCCAGTACTTC. It translates to CSVLTGVETQYF.

The chain has TRBV21-1 and TRBJ2-4. TRBV21-1 is marked as a pseudogene. This CDR3 is built from 15 residues. The CDR3 nucleotides are TGTGCCAGCAGCTGCCCATACCTAGCCAAAAACATTCAGTACTTC. Amino acid sequence: CASSCPYLAKNIQYF.

This clonotype was counted a few times. V gene TRBV20-1 combines with J gene TRBJ1-6; TRBD1 aligns across 11 bases. The length of the CDR3 is 16 residues. V lost 3 bases and J lost 8; bases outside the gene matches: 9. Per the germline V gene, CDR1 is DFQATT and CDR2 is SNEGSKA (reference sequence). DNA for the CDR3: TGCAGTGCTAGGGCGGGGACAGGGGGTAGAGATTCACCCCTCCACTTT. The encoded protein is CSARAGTGGRDSPLHF.

This clonotype appeared many times. V gene TRBV5-5 combines with J gene TRBJ2-3; 9 bases line up with TRBD1. With V trimmed by 5 bases and J by 4 bases, 11 bases remained unmatched. Per germline, CDR1 SGHKS and CDR2 YYEKEE (reference sequence). The CDR3 is made up of 16 amino acids. CDR3 region: CASSMDRGAGADTQYF. For the CDR3, the DNA is TGTGCCAGCAGTATGGACAGGGGAGCAGGTGCAGATACGCAGTATTTT. Filled out from reference TRBV5-5 and TRBJ2-3, the complete variable domain reads DAGVTQSPTHLIKTRGQQVTLRCSPISGHKSVSWYQQVLGQGPQFIFQYYEKEERGRGNFPDRFSARQFPNYSSELNVNALLLGDSALYLCASSMDRGAGADTQYFGPGTRLTVL.

This clonotype was seen only a few times. The rearrangement links TRBV12-3 or TRBV12-4 to TRBJ2-7; D is perhaps TRBD1 (8 bases). The V and J ends lost 6 bases and 5 bases respectively, with 14 bases between them. The CDR3 is made up of 13 amino acids. The CDR3 DNA is TGTGCCAGCAGAAGGACAGGGACTAACGAGCAGTACTTC. This translates into CASRRTGTNEQYF.

There are a few counts of this clonotype. The gene calls are TRBV2 and TRBJ2-1, with 11 bases identical to TRBD2. The CDR3 consists of 14 residues. CDR1 and CDR2 (germline): SNHLY, FYNNEI. V shed 8 bases and J 2 bases; nucleotides not matched to a gene: 2. CDR3 nucleotide sequence: TGTGCCAGCGGGACTAGCGGAACCTACAATGAGCAGTTCTTC. Translated: CASGTSGTYNEQFF.

CDR3: CASSHALSDYGYTF. The CDR3, as DNA: TGTGCCAGCAGTCACGCACTCTCAGACTATGGCTACACCTTC. The chain combines TRBV6-1 with TRBJ1-2; no reliable D call. V lost 5 bases to trimming and J lost 3 bases, with 13 bases between them. The CDR3 spans 14 residues. Germline V gene lookup returns CDR1 MNHNS and CDR2 SASEGT.

Turning to this clonotype: Just one base apart from a much larger clone, this may be a read error. Since no conserved phenylalanine or tryptophan closes the CDR3, a read error is the likely cause. This rearrangement joins TRBV29-1 to TRBJ2-1; 10 bases align to TRBD2. This CDR3 comprises 15 residues. Losses at the gene ends were 0 bases for V and 4 bases for J; bases not matched to a gene: 3. Germline V lookup: CDR1 SQVTM, CDR2 ANQGSEA. For the CDR3, the DNA is TGCAGCGTTGAAGATGGGACTAGCGCATACAATGAGCAGTTCCTC. Its translation is CSVEDGTSAYNEQFL.

This clonotype came up many times. The V call is TRBV7-9, the J call TRBJ2-7; 7 bases fit TRBD2. The trim removed 0 bases at V and 0 bases at J, leaving 5 bases unmatched. This CDR3 is built from 16 residues. The germline gives CDR1 SEHNR, CDR2 FQNEAQ (reference sequence). The CDR3 sequence: CASSLAGGEYSYEQYV. DNA of the CDR3: TGTGCCAGCAGCTTAGCGGGGGGGGAATACTCCTACGAGCAGTACGTC.

This clonotype was seen repeatedly, ten times or more. The CDR3 here is CATSDLTSGKPDTQYF. CDR3 DNA sequence: TGTGCCACCAGTGATTTGACTAGCGGGAAACCAGATACGCAGTATTTT. The chain has TRBV24-1 and TRBJ2-3, with 10 nucleotides matching TRBD2. V lost 0 bases to trimming and J lost 4 bases; unmatched junction nucleotides: 3. This CDR3 spans 16 amino acids. From germline, CDR1 is KGHDR and CDR2 SFDVKD.

This clonotype has at least ten counts. The V gene is TRBV24-1, the J gene TRBJ1-2; no clear D gene. The CDR3 loop spans 14 amino acids. In germline, CDR1 is KGHDR, CDR2 SFDVKD. V lost 4 bases to trimming and J lost 7 bases, with 15 bases between them. This CDR3 reads CATSDHRTRGGYTF. DNA for the CDR3: TGTGCCACCAGTGACCACCGGACCCGCGGTGGCTACACCTTC.

The V and J genes are TRBV2 and TRBJ2-3; 8 positions agree with TRBD2. CDR1 and CDR2 (germline): SNHLY, FYNNEI. V gave up 3 bases and J gave up 5 bases; unmatched junction bases: 7. CDR3 length: 15 residues. CDR3 coding DNA: TGTGCCAGCAGTGACTCGGGAGGGGATGTAGATACGCAGTATTTT. Translated, it gives CASSDSGGDVDTQYF.

This clonotype was counted ten times or more. The V and J genes are TRBV15 and TRBJ2-1, with 7 bases identical to TRBD1. J lost 1 base, V lost 5 bases, and 8 bases had no gene match. Per germline, CDR1 LNHNV and CDR2 YYDKDF (reference sequence). This CDR3 is 16 amino acids long. The CDR3, as DNA: TGTGCCACCAGCGGCCGAACGGACAGGTCCTACAATGAGCAGTTCTTC. Protein: CATSGRTDRSYNEQFF.

This clonotype was recorded many times. This chain joins TRBV10-3 and TRBJ1-6, with 11 bases aligning to TRBD1. V dropped 5 bases and J dropped 8; count of bases not matched to a gene: 2. Germline V gene sequence: CDR1 ENHRY, CDR2 SYGVKD. The CDR3 consists of 14 residues. The DNA of the CDR3 is TGTGCCATCAGTCCGGGACAGGGGGATTCACCCCTCCACTTT. The encoded protein is CAISPGQGDSPLHF.